The 24 T cell receptor beta chains presented below share a single source sample, sequenced in a study of cytomegalovirus exposure and HLA in healthy donors. TCRdb's table, derived via immunoSEQ multiplex PCR, lists solely in-frame clones and lacks some. The sample includes 150,000 to 200,000 clones, around 82% of them seen just once. What was sequenced was PBMCs. Receptors were obtained from a man aged 30 to 39 in good health and CMV-seropositive.

V and J are TRBV6-5 and TRBJ2-7; weak D call: TRBD2 (5 bases). Per the germline V gene, CDR1 is MNHEY and CDR2 is SVGAGI. V lost 2 bases to trimming and J lost 4 bases, with 12 bases between them. The CDR3 is made up of 14 amino acids. The CDR3 loop is CASSYDGELYEQYF. CDR3 coding DNA: TGTGCCAGCAGTTACGACGGGGAACTATACGAGCAGTACTTC.

This clone was detected a few times. J is TRBJ2-1 and V is TRBV5-1; D unclear. The germline V gene encodes CDR1 SGHRS and CDR2 YFSETQ. The length of the CDR3 is 13 residues. V dropped 4 bases and J dropped 8 bases, with 13 bases sitting between them. This CDR3 reads CASSVGSFDEQFF. In DNA form, the CDR3 reads TGCGCCAGCAGCGTCGGTAGCTTCGATGAGCAGTTCTTC.

This clone was observed a handful of times. The V gene is TRBV19, the J gene TRBJ2-3; 7 bases fit TRBD2. The trim removed 6 bases at V and 5 bases at J, leaving 2 bases unmatched. The CDR3 has 12 residues. Germline loops: CDR1 LNHDA, CDR2 SQIVND (reference sequence). CDR3 sequence reads: CASSLAGDTQYF. CDR3 coding DNA: TGTGCCAGTAGCTTAGCGGGAGATACGCAGTATTTT.

The CDR3 protein is CASRSTANYGYTF. The CDR3 region has the DNA TGTGCCAGCAGATCCACAGCTAACTATGGCTACACCTTC. The chain is built from TRBV9 and TRBJ1-2; D unresolved. Germline assignment: CDR1 SGDLS and CDR2 YYNGEE. The CDR3 is 13 residues long. V shed 5 bases and J shed 0 bases, with 8 bases lying between them. Combining the CDR3 with reference TRBV9 and TRBJ1-2 gives the whole variable domain DSGVTQTPKHLITATGQRVTLRCSPRSGDLSVYWYQQSLDQGLQFLIQYYNGEERAKGNILERFSAQQFPDLHSELNLSSLELGDSALYFCASRSTANYGYTFGSGTRLTVV.

V gene TRBV9 combines with J gene TRBJ2-1; possibly TRBD2 for D (6 bases). Germline CDR1 is SGDLS and CDR2 is YYNGEE. V lost 4 bases and J lost 10, with 15 bases in between. The CDR3 consists of 13 residues. The CDR3 loop is CASSIAGTPEQFF. The DNA of the CDR3 is TGTGCCAGCAGCATCGCCGGGACTCCGGAGCAGTTCTTC.

V usage is TRBV10-3 and J usage is TRBJ1-1; 7 bases line up with TRBD1. V trimming: 1 base; J trimming: 0 bases; junction bases outside the gene matches: 5. Germline V lookup: CDR1 ENHRY, CDR2 SYGVKD. The CDR3 spans 16 residues. This chain's CDR3 is CAISEYLGTVNTEAFF. CDR3 bases: TGTGCCATCAGTGAGTACCTGGGGACAGTGAACACTGAAGCTTTCTTT.

The chain uses TRBV7-2 and TRBJ2-1; D unclear. Trimming removed 5 bases from V and 3 bases from J, with 14 bases in between. The CDR3 runs to 15 residues. The germline CDR1 and CDR2 sequences are SGHTA and FQGNSA. The CDR3 DNA follows: TGTGCCAGCAGCCCCCGGTCCAGCGTCTACAATGAGCAGTTCTTC. This translates into CASSPRSSVYNEQFF.

The CDR3: CASSRTSGIYNEQFF. In DNA form, the CDR3 reads TGTGCCAGCAGTCGGACTAGCGGGATCTACAATGAGCAGTTCTTC. The rearrangement joins TRBV6-5 to TRBJ2-1; 12 bases match TRBD2. Germline CDR1 is MNHEY and CDR2 is SVGAGI. After removal of 5 bases from V and 3 bases from J, the junction contained 2 bases not matched to a gene. CDR3 length: 15 residues.

The chain couples TRBV7-9 to TRBJ1-1, with unresolved D. CDR1 and CDR2 from the germline V gene are SEHNR and FQNEAQ (reference sequence). Trimming removed 3 bases from V and 5 bases from J, with 7 bases in between. The CDR3 length is 12 residues. CDR3 sequence (DNA): TGTGCCAGCAGCTTTTCGGTAACTGAAGCTTTCTTT. Residues: CASSFSVTEAFF.

The chain links TRBV15 to TRBJ2-7; D possibly corresponds to TRBD2 (7 bases). The V end lost 5 bases, the J end lost 0 bases, and 14 bases lay between the germline ends. CDR3 length: 15 amino acids. Germline assignment: CDR1 LNHNV and CDR2 YYDKDF (reference sequence). The CDR3 is CATSPGGGFSYEQYF. CDR3 DNA sequence: TGTGCCACCAGCCCGGGCGGGGGCTTCTCCTACGAGCAGTACTTC.

This rearrangement joins TRBV11-2 to TRBJ2-1; D gene uncertain. This CDR3 contains 15 residues. CDR1 SGHAT and CDR2 FQNNGV come from the germline V gene. Between the trimmed V and J ends, which lost 4 bases and 3 bases, there was a span of 13 bases. The CDR3 DNA reads TGTGCCAGCAGCTCGGCAGGAAGGTACTACAATGAGCAGTTCTTC. It is translated as CASSSAGRYYNEQFF.

The chain recombines TRBV30 with TRBJ1-2, with D possibly matching TRBD1 (5 bases). Per germline, CDR1 GTSNPN and CDR2 SVGIG (reference sequence). The V end was cut by 2 bases, the J end by 0 bases, with 7 bases between. The CDR3 contains 13 residues. The CDR3 DNA sequence: TGTGCCTGGAGTCAGGGTGCTAACTATGGCTACACCTTC. It is translated as CAWSQGANYGYTF.

The chain is built from TRBV28 and TRBJ2-7; D unclear. CDR3 size: 11 residues. Per germline, CDR1 MDHEN and CDR2 SYDVKM. V dropped 6 bases and J dropped 3 bases, with 6 bases sitting between them. This chain's CDR3 is CASRLFYEQYF. The CDR3 nucleotides are TGTGCCAGCAGACTGTTCTACGAGCAGTACTTC.

The rearrangement links TRBV27 to TRBJ2-5; 8 nucleotides agree with TRBD2. Germline CDR1 MNHEY, CDR2 SMNVEV (reference sequence). The CDR3 totals 14 residues. V shed 6 bases and J 4 bases; nucleotides not matched to a gene: 7. The CDR3 here is CASSFTSGGETQYF. The CDR3 DNA follows: TGTGCCAGCAGCTTTACTAGCGGCGGAGAGACCCAGTACTTC.

The chain employs TRBV27 and TRBJ2-7, with a tentative D call TRBD1 (5 bases). There are 13 residues in the CDR3. Germline assignment: CDR1 MNHEY and CDR2 SMNVEV (reference sequence). V lost 5 bases and J 5 bases, leaving 13 bases between the germline ends. CDR3 in DNA: TGTGCCAGCAGTACAGGTGTCGTCGACGAGCAGTACTTC. Protein: CASSTGVVDEQYF.

CDR3 coding DNA: TGTGCCAGCAGCGAGCCCAGACAGGGGGAGAGGGGCTACACCTTC. Translation gives CASSEPRQGERGYTF. This chain links TRBV9 with TRBJ1-2, with 9 bases aligning to TRBD1. The CDR3 runs 15 residues. CDR1 is SGDLS, CDR2 YYNGEE, per germline. The V gene end was trimmed by 3 bases and the J gene end by 8 bases; junction bases not matched to a gene: 11.

This chain uses TRBV19 with TRBJ2-3; 8 bases fit TRBD1. Germline assignment: CDR1 LNHDA and CDR2 SQIVND (reference sequence). This CDR3 contains 14 residues. V was clipped by 8 bases and J by 4 bases; unmatched bases: 8. CDR3 region: CASHPGQDADTQYF. CDR3 bases: TGTGCCAGTCACCCGGGACAGGACGCAGATACGCAGTATTTT.

The chain links TRBV6-4 to TRBJ2-7; 9 bases match TRBD1. The germline gives CDR1 MRHNA, CDR2 SNTAGT. With 6 bases clipped from V and 5 bases from J, the junction kept 11 bases outside the gene matches. The CDR3 covers 15 residues. The CDR3: CASRPPGDRVDEQYF. In nucleotides, the CDR3 is TGTGCCAGCAGGCCACCAGGGGACAGGGTGGACGAGCAGTACTTC.

V usage is TRBV9 and J usage is TRBJ2-3; 7 nucleotides line up with TRBD2. The CDR3 is 15 residues long. Per the germline V gene, CDR1 is SGDLS and CDR2 is YYNGEE. V lost 4 bases, J lost 4 bases, and 9 bases stayed unmatched. As DNA, the CDR3 is TGTGCCAGCAGCACGAGCGGGGTCGGCGCAGATACGCAGTATTTT. Translated: CASSTSGVGADTQYF.

The V gene is TRBV27, the J gene TRBJ2-1, with a weak D call TRBD2 (6 bases). The CDR3 sequence is 15 residues long. Germline-derived CDR1 and CDR2 are MNHEY and SMNVEV (reference sequence). Trimming removed 5 bases from V and 2 bases from J, with 13 bases in between. In DNA, the CDR3 is TGTGCCAGCAGTCTATATAGCGGTACCTACAATGAGCAGTTCTTC. Protein: CASSLYSGTYNEQFF.

V is TRBV4-3 and J is TRBJ2-1; TRBD2 matches 7 bases. The germline CDR1 and CDR2 sequences are LGHNA and YSLEER. With 0 bases clipped from V and 5 bases from J, the junction kept 7 bases outside the gene matches. CDR3 length equals 16 residues. The CDR3 DNA reads TGCGCCAGCAGCCAAGATTTGGCGGGGGTCCACAATGAGCAGTTCTTC. Its translation: CASSQDLAGVHNEQFF.

This clone was recorded once. The gene calls are TRBV2 and TRBJ2-7; a weak D match, TRBD2 (5 bases). The V end lost 10 bases, the J end lost 0 bases, and 13 bases lay between the germline ends. The CDR3 runs to 13 residues. CDR1 and CDR2 from the germline V gene are SNHLY and FYNNEI. The DNA of the CDR3 is TGTGCCATCGAGGGCGACGGCTCCTACGAGCAGTACTTC. Translating it yields CAIEGDGSYEQYF.

The chain links TRBV11-3 to TRBJ2-1; no clear D. Germline lookup yields CDR1 SGHNT and CDR2 YENEEA. V was pared by 1 base and J by 6 bases, with 7 bases between. The CDR3 is 13 amino acids. CDR3 protein: CASSLAVSNEQFF. The CDR3 DNA sequence: TGTGCCAGCAGCTTAGCGGTAAGCAATGAGCAGTTCTTC.

This clone came up a few times. This chain links TRBV6-1 with TRBJ2-3; the D gene is possibly TRBD2 (5 bases). V was shortened by 8 bases and J by 4 bases, with 19 bases between the two germline ends. Germline assignment: CDR1 MNHNS and CDR2 SASEGT. This CDR3 has 15 residues. The CDR3 DNA sequence: TGTGCCAGCCTACGGGGAGCGGTCGGAGCAGATACGCAGTATTTT. Its protein is CASLRGAVGADTQYF.